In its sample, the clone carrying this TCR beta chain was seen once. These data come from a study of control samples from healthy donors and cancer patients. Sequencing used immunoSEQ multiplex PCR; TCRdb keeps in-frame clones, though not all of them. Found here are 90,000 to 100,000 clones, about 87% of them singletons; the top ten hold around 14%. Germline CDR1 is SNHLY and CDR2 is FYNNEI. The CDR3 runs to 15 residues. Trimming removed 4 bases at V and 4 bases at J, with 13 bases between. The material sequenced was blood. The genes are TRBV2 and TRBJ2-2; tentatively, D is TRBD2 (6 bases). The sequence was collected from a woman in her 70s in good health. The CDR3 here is CASSARDFPTGELFF. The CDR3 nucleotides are TGTGCCAGCAGTGCCCGGGACTTCCCCACCGGGGAGCTGTTTTTT.